The 8 T cell receptor beta chains listed next were all sequenced from one sample in a study of shared clonotypes between healthy human individuals. Sequencing was performed with immunoSEQ multiplex PCR; in TCRdb, only in-frame clones are kept and a portion is missing. The sample has a few million clones; nearly 97% are singletons. Source material: naive CD4+ T cells sorted from blood. The subset is: CD45RA+ positively selected. These TCRs come from a man between 18 and 35 years old in good health.

This clone was counted once. This rearrangement joins TRBV6-1 to TRBJ1-5; D call uncertain. Germline CDR1 MNHNS, CDR2 SASEGT. Trimming took 1 base from V and 9 from J, leaving 10 bases between them. The CDR3 length is 13 residues. CDR3 bases: TGTGCCAGCAGTGAAGAAGGAAATATGCCCCAGCATTTT. Translation gives CASSEEGNMPQHF.

V gene TRBV7-4 combines with J gene TRBJ2-2; 11 bases fit TRBD2. The junction had 7 bases not matched to a gene; V was cut back by 5 bases and J by 5 bases. The length of the CDR3 is 16 residues. The V gene's germline CDR1 is SGHVT and CDR2 SQSDAQ. This chain's CDR3 is CASSHGTSGSTGELFF. In nucleotides, the CDR3 is TGTGCCAGCAGCCACGGGACTAGCGGTTCGACCGGGGAGCTGTTTTTT.

The chain has TRBV9 and TRBJ1-1; a weak D match, TRBD1 (5 bases). This CDR3 region has 14 residues. Germline CDR1 and CDR2: SGDLS and YYNGEE. The germline V and J ends were trimmed by 3 bases and 4 bases, with 13 bases remaining between them. CDR3 sequence reads: CASSAMTVSTEAFF. The DNA of the CDR3 is TGTGCCAGCAGCGCCATGACAGTCTCCACTGAAGCTTTCTTT.

The chain has TRBV7-9 and TRBJ2-1; TRBD1 is a possible D gene (8 bases). The CDR3 is 15 residues long. Trimming took off 8 bases at V and 8 bases at J, with 22 bases between the two ends. Germline CDR1 is SEHNR and CDR2 is FQNEAQ (reference sequence). The chain's CDR3 is CASLRGDRLRDEQFF. DNA for the CDR3: TGTGCCAGCCTCCGGGGGGACAGGCTGCGAGATGAGCAGTTCTTC.

This chain links TRBV7-2 with TRBJ2-1; 7 positions agree with TRBD2. Germline values: CDR1 SGHTA, CDR2 FQGNSA. This CDR3 is built from 17 residues. J lost 2 bases, V lost 4 bases, and 11 bases had no gene match. The DNA for the CDR3 is TGTGCCAGCAGCTCTCAGGTCGGCGGGGGAGCCTACAATGAGCAGTTCTTC. As protein: CASSSQVGGGAYNEQFF. The whole variable domain, filled in from reference TRBV7-2 and TRBJ2-1, reads GAGVSQSPSNKVTEKGKDVELRCDPISGHTALYWYRQSLGQGLEFLIYFQGNSAPDKSGLPSDRFSAERTGGSVSTLTIQRTQQEDSAVYLCASSSQVGGGAYNEQFFGPGTRLTVL.

As concerns this clone: This same CDR3 is encoded by further DNA sequences in the sample. This chain connects TRBV4-3 to TRBJ2-1; no clear D. Trimming left V 0 bases short and J 0 bases short, with 6 bases between. The CDR3 contains 15 residues. CDR1 and CDR2 (germline): LGHNA, YSLEER. The CDR3 DNA sequence: TGCGCCAGCAGCCAAGAGGGAAGCTCCTACAATGAGCAGTTCTTC. Amino acid sequence: CASSQEGSSYNEQFF.

The V call is TRBV6-5, the J call TRBJ1-2, with a possible D match to TRBD1 (6 bases). The CDR3 has 12 amino acids. CDR1 and CDR2 from the germline V gene are MNHEY and SVGAGI. The ends were cut back, 8 bases at V and 8 bases at J, with 15 bases in the middle. The CDR3 coding sequence is TGTGCCAGCTATCCTCCCCAGGGGGGCTACACCTTC. This sequence encodes CASYPPQGGYTF.

The chain employs TRBV18 and TRBJ1-6; the D gene is possibly TRBD1 (6 bases). V was pared by 3 bases and J by 6 bases, with 18 bases between. Germline CDR1 reads KGHSH; CDR2 reads LQKENI. The CDR3 runs 17 residues. CDR3 region: CASSPEQAGASNSPLHF. CDR3 DNA: TGTGCCAGCTCACCCGAACAAGCGGGGGCTAGTAATTCACCCCTCCACTTT.